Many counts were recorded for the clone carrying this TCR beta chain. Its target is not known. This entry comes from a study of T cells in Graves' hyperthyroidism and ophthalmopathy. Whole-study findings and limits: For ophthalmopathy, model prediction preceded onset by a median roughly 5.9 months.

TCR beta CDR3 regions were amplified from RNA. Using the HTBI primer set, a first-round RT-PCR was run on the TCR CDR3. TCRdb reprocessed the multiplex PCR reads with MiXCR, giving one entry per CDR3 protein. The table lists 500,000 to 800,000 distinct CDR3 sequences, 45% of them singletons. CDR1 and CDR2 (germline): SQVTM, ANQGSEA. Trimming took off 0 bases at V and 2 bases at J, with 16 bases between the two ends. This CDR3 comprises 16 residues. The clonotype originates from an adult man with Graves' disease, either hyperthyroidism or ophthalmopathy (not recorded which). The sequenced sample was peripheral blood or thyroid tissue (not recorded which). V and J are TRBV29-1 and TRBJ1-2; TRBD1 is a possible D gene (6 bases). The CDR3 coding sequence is TGCAGCGTTGAAGATTCCGGGGGCGGCTGGAACTATGGCTACACCTTC. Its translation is CSVEDSGGGWNYGYTF.